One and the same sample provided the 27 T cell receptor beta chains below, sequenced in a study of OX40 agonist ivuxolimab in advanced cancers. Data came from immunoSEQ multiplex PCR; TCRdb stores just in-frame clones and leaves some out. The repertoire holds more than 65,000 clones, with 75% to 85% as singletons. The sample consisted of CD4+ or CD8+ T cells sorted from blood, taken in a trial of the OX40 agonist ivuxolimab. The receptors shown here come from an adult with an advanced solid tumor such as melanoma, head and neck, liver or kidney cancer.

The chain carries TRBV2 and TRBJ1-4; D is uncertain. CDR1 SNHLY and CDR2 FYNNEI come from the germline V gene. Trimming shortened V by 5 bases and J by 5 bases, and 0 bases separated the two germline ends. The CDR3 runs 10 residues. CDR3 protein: CASSNEKLFF. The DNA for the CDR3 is TGTGCCAGCAGTAATGAAAAACTGTTTTTT.

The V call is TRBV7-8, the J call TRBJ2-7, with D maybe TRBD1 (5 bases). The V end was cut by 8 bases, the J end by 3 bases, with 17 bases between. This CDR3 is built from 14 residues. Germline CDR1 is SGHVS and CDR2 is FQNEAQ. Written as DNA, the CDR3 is TGTGCCAGCGGCACTTGGGGCAGGAGCTACGAGCAGTACTTC. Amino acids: CASGTWGRSYEQYF.

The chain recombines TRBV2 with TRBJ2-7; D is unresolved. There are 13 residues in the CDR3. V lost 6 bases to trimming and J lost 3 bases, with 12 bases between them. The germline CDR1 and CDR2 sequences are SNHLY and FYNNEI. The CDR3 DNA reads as TGTGCCAGCAGAGTGGTCAGCCTCTACGAGCAGTACTTC. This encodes CASRVVSLYEQYF.

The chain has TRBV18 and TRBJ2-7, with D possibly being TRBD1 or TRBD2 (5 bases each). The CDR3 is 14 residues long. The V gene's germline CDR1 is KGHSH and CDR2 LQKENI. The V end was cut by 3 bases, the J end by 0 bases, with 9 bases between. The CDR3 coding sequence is TGTGCCAGCTCACCGGGGACCGTCTCCTACGAGCAGTACTTC. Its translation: CASSPGTVSYEQYF.

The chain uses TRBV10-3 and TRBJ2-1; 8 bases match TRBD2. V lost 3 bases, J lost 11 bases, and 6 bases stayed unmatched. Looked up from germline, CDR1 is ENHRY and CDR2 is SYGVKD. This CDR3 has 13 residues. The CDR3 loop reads CAISDGTSGKQFF. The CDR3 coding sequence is TGTGCCATCAGTGACGGGACTAGTGGCAAGCAGTTCTTC.

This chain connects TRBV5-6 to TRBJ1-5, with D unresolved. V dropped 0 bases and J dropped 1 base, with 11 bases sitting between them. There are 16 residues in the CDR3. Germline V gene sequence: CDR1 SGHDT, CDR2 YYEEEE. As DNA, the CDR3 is TGTGCCAGCAGCTTGGCCGGCAGAAGGAGCAATCAGCCCCAGCATTTT. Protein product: CASSLAGRRSNQPQHF. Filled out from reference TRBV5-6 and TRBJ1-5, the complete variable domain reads DAGVTQSPTHLIKTRGQQVTLRCSPKSGHDTVSWYQQALGQGPQFIFQYYEEEERQRGNFPDRFSGHQFPNYSSELNVNALLLGDSALYLCASSLAGRRSNQPQHFGDGTRLSIL.

The CDR3 DNA follows: TGTGCCACCAGCGTCCGAATCCCTATGAACACTGAAGCTTTCTTT. Translated: CATSVRIPMNTEAFF. V usage is TRBV15 and J usage is TRBJ1-1; unclear D gene. Trimming stripped 5 bases from V and 0 bases from J, with 13 bases between. Germline-derived CDR1 and CDR2 are LNHNV and YYDKDF (reference sequence). CDR3 length: 15 amino acids.

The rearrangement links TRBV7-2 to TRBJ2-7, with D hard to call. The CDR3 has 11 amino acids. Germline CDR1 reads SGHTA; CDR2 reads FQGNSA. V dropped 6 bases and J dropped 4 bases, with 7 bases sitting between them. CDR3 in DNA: TGTGCCAGCAGTCGGTTTTACGAGCAGTACTTC. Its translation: CASSRFYEQYF.

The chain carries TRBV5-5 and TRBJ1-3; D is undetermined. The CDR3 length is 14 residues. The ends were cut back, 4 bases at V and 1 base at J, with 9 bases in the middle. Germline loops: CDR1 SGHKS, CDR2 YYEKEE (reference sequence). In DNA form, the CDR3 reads TGTGCCAGCAGCCAAATATTGTCTGGAAACACCATATATTTT. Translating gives CASSQILSGNTIYF.

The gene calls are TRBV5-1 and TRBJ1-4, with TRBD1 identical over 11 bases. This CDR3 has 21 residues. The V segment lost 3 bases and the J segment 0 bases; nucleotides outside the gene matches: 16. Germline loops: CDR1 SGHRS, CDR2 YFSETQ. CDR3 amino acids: CASSSAEGQGGRGTTNEKLFF. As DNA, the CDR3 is TGCGCCAGCAGCTCCGCTGAGGGACAGGGGGGTAGGGGAACAACTAATGAAAAACTGTTTTTT.

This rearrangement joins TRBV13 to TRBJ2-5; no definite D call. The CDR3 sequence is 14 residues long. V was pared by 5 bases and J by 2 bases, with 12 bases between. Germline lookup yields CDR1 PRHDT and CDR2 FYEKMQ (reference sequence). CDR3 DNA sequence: TGTGCCAGCAGCCCAACAGCAGCACAAGAGACCCAGTACTTC. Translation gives CASSPTAAQETQYF.

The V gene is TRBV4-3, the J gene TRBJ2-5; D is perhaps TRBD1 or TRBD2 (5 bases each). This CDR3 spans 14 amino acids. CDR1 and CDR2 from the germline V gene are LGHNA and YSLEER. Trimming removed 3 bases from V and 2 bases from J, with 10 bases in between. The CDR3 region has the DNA TGCGCCAGCAGCCATTGGGGACCTCAAGAGACCCAGTACTTC. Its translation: CASSHWGPQETQYF.

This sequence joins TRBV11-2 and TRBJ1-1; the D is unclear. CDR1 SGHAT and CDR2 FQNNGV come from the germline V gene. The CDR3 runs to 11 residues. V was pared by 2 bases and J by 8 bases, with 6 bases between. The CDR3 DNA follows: TGTGCCAGCAGCTTATACGGGGAAGCTTTCTTT. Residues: CASSLYGEAFF.

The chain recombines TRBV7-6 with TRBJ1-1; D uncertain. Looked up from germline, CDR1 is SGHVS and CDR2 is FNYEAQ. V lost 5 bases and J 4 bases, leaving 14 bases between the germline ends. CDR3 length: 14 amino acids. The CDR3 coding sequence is TGTGCCAGCAGCCTCGATACAAGAGTCACTGAAGCTTTCTTT. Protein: CASSLDTRVTEAFF.

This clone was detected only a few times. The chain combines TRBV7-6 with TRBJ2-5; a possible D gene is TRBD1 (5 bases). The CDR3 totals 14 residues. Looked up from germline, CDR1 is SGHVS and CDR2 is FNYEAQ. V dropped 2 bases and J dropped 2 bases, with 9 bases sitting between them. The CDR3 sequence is CASSLFSGQETQYF. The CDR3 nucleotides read TGTGCCAGCAGCTTATTTTCAGGGCAAGAGACCCAGTACTTC. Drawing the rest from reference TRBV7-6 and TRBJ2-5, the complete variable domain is GAGVSQSPRYKVTKRGQDVALRCDPISGHVSLYWYRQALGQGPEFLTYFNYEAQQDKSGLPNDRFSAERPEGSISTLTIQRTEQRDSAMYRCASSLFSGQETQYFGPGTRLLVL.

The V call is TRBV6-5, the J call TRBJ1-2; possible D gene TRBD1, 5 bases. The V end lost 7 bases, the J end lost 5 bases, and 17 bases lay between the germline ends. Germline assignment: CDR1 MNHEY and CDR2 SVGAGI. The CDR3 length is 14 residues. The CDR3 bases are TGTGCCAGCACCCTGGGGGGGGGTATGTATGGCTACACCTTC. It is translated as CASTLGGGMYGYTF.

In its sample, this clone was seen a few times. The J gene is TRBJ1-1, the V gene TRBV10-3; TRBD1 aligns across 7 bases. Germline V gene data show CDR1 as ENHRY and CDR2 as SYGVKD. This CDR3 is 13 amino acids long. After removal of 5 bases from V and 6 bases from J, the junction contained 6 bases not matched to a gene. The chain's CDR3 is CAISYDRVAEAFF. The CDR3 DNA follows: TGTGCCATCAGTTATGACAGGGTTGCTGAAGCTTTCTTT.

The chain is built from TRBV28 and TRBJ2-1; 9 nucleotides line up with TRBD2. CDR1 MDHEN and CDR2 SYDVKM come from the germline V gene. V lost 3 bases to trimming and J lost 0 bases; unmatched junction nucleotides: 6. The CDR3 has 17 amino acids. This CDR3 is CASSLGGGAPSYNEQFF. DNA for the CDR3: TGTGCCAGCAGTTTGGGCGGGGGGGCCCCCTCCTACAATGAGCAGTTCTTC.

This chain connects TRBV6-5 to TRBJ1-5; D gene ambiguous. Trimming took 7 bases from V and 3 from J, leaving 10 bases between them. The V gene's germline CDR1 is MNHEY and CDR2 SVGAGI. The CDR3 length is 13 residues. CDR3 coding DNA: TGTGCCAGCATGGCGGCGGCCAATCAGCCCCAGCATTTT. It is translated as CASMAAANQPQHF.

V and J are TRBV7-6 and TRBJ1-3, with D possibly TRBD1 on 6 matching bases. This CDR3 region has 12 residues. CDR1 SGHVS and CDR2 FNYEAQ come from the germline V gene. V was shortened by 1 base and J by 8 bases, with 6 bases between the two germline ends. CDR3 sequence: CASSLEGDTIYF. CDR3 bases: TGTGCCAGCAGCTTAGAGGGGGACACCATATATTTT. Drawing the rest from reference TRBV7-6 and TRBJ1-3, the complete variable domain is GAGVSQSPRYKVTKRGQDVALRCDPISGHVSLYWYRQALGQGPEFLTYFNYEAQQDKSGLPNDRFSAERPEGSISTLTIQRTEQRDSAMYRCASSLEGDTIYFGEGSWLTVV.

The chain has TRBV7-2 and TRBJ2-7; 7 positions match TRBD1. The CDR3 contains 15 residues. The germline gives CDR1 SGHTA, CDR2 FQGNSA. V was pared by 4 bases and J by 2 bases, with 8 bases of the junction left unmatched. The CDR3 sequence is CASSSSTGSTYEQYF. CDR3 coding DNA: TGTGCCAGCAGCTCCTCGACAGGGTCAACCTACGAGCAGTACTTC.

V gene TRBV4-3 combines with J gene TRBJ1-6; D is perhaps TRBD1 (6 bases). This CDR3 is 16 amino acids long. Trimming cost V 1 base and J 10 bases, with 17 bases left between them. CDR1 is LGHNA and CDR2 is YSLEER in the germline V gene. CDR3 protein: CASSQVEGRGGSPLHF. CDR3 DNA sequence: TGCGCCAGCAGCCAAGTTGAAGGCAGGGGTGGATCACCCCTCCACTTT.

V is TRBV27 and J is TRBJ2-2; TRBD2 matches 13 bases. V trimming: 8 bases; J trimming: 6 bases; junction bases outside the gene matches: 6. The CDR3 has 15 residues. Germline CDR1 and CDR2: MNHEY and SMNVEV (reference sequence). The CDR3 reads CASSTSGGAPGELFF. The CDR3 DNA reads TGTGCCAGCTCAACTAGCGGGGGGGCCCCCGGGGAGCTGTTTTTT.

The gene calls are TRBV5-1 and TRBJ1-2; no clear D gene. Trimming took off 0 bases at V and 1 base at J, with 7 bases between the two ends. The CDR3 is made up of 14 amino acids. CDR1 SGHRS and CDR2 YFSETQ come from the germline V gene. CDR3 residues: CASSLVSSNYGYTF. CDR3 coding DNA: TGCGCCAGCAGCTTGGTTAGCAGTAACTATGGCTACACCTTC.

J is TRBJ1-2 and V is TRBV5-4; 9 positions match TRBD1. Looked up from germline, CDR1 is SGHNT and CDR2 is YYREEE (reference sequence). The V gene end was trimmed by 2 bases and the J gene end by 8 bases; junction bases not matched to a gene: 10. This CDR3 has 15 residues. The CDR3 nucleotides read TGTGCCAGCAGCTTTTTTCCGGGACAGGGAGGGGGCTACACCTTC. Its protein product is CASSFFPGQGGGYTF. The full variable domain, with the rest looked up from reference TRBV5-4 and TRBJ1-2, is ETGVTQSPTHLIKTRGQQVTLRCSSQSGHNTVSWYQQALGQGPQFIFQYYREEENGRGNFPPRFSGLQFPNYSSELNVNALELDDSALYLCASSFFPGQGGGYTFGSGTRLTVV.

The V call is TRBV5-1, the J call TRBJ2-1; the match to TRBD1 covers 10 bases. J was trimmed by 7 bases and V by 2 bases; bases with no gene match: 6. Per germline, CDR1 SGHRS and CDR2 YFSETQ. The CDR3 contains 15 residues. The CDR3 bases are TGCGCCAGCAGCTTTCTGACAGGGGGCTTAAATGAGCAGTTCTTC. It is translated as CASSFLTGGLNEQFF.

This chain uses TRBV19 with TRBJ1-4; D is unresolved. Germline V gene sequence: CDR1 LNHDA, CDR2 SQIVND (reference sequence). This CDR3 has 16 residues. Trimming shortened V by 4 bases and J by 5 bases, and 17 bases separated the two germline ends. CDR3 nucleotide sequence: TGTGCCAGTAGTACCCCCCGACGAGGAACGAATGAAAAACTGTTTTTT. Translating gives CASSTPRRGTNEKLFF.